This passage covers 30 T cell receptor beta chains from one sample sequenced in a study of T-cell reconstitution after alpha-beta-depleted transplantation in children. TCRbeta library preparation incorporated unique molecular identifiers. TCRdb called the PCR reads again in MiXCR, with one record for every CDR3 protein. The sample carries some 200,000 distinct CDR3 sequences, approximately 11% recorded once. Sequenced material: PBMCs, taken before TCRalphabeta/CD19-depleted stem cell transplant. The origin of the receptors is a child under three years old with acute myeloid leukemia, due to receive a stem cell transplant.

This clonotype was seen ten or more times. The genes are TRBV5-6 and TRBJ2-1; D might be TRBD2 (6 bases). Germline V gene sequence: CDR1 SGHDT, CDR2 YYEEEE. The CDR3 sequence is 13 residues long. V was pared by 3 bases and J by 8 bases, with 12 bases between. The CDR3 sequence: CASSSLARYEQFF. The CDR3 bases are TGTGCCAGCAGCTCGCTAGCGCGCTATGAGCAGTTCTTC.

Worth noting for this clonotype: One junction end does not reproduce the germline sequence, and a read error may be involved. V and J are TRBV4-3 and TRBJ2-3; unclear D gene. This CDR3 is built from 12 residues. Germline V gives CDR1 LGHNA, CDR2 YSLEER. CDR3 nucleotide sequence: TGCGCCAGCAGCCAAGGCAGAGGCACGCAATATTTT. Protein product: CASSQGRGTQYF.

Many counts were recorded for this clonotype. This rearrangement joins TRBV11-2 to TRBJ2-1, with 12 bases matching TRBD2. Germline V gene data show CDR1 as SGHAT and CDR2 as FQNNGV. V shed 2 bases and J 12 bases; nucleotides not matched to a gene: 17. This CDR3 comprises 18 residues. CDR3 DNA sequence: TGTGCCAGCAGCTTATATCGTATCGGACTAGCGGGATCACAGGGGCAGTTCTTC. Its protein is CASSLYRIGLAGSQGQFF.

In this sample, this clonotype turned up a few times. The gene calls are TRBV2 and TRBJ1-5; D is unclear. The CDR3 spans 13 residues. Germline V gives CDR1 SNHLY, CDR2 FYNNEI. Trimming removed 5 bases from V and 9 bases from J, with 14 bases in between. CDR3 sequence reads: CASSPEPSPPQHF. The CDR3, as DNA: TGTGCCAGCAGTCCAGAGCCATCGCCGCCCCAGCATTTT.

This clonotype showed up many times. The genes are TRBV18 and TRBJ2-7; 11 bases map to TRBD2. Germline loops: CDR1 KGHSH, CDR2 LQKENI. The length of the CDR3 is 16 residues. Germline trimming cut 3 bases from V and 4 bases from J; bases unmatched to any gene: 8. The DNA of the CDR3 is TGTGCCAGCTCACCGGGCTTACTAGCGGGGGTGTACGAGCAGTACTTC. It yields the protein CASSPGLLAGVYEQYF.

In its sample, this clonotype was seen many times. The V call is TRBV20-1, the J call TRBJ1-4; 7 bases align to TRBD1. Germline values: CDR1 DFQATT, CDR2 SNEGSKA (reference sequence). The CDR3 loop spans 13 amino acids. The junction had 4 bases not matched to a gene; V was cut back by 1 base and J by 8 bases. The CDR3 region has the DNA TGCAGTGCTAGAGGACAGGGCGACGAAAAACTGTTTTTT. It specifies CSARGQGDEKLFF.

This clonotype has at least ten counts. The rearrangement uses TRBV6-1 and TRBJ2-2; 9 bases match TRBD1. The length of the CDR3 is 16 residues. From germline, CDR1 is MNHNS and CDR2 SASEGT. Losses at the gene ends were 6 bases for V and 2 bases for J; bases not matched to a gene: 7. CDR3 amino acids: CASRLDRGSNTGELFF. The DNA of the CDR3 is TGTGCCAGCAGACTTGACAGGGGGAGTAACACCGGGGAGCTGTTTTTT.

This clonotype was recorded many times. The gene calls are TRBV12-3 or TRBV12-4 and TRBJ1-1, with TRBD1 identical over 7 bases. This CDR3 comprises 13 residues. Trimming removed 8 bases from V and 9 bases from J; junction bases left unmatched: 12. CDR3 sequence (DNA): TGTGCCAGCTCCCCTGACAGGGTGACTCAAGCTTTCTTT. Protein sequence: CASSPDRVTQAFF.

At least ten counts were recorded for this clonotype. The gene calls are TRBV19 and TRBJ1-6; 7 bases agree with TRBD1. V lost 5 bases, J lost 8 bases, and 12 bases stayed unmatched. Germline V CDR1 and CDR2: LNHDA, SQIVND (reference sequence). This CDR3 is built from 16 residues. The DNA for the CDR3 is TGTGCCAGTAGTGTGCTAATCCGGGACAGAGATTCACCCCTCCACTTT. As protein: CASSVLIRDRDSPLHF.

This clonotype was counted many times. The chain uses TRBV20-1 and TRBJ2-3; D call uncertain. The CDR3 is made up of 13 amino acids. Germline values: CDR1 DFQATT, CDR2 SNEGSKA (reference sequence). V was clipped by 1 base and J by 2 bases, with 7 bases between them. This CDR3 reads CSARVRPTDTQYF. The CDR3 coding sequence is TGCAGTGCTAGAGTCAGGCCCACAGATACGCAGTATTTT.

This clonotype has at least ten counts. The CDR3 loop is CASSLDAGNQPQHF. In DNA, the CDR3 is TGCGCCAGCAGCTTGGATGCAGGCAATCAGCCCCAGCATTTT. V and J are TRBV5-1 and TRBJ1-5; D is ambiguous. V lost 0 bases and J lost 2, with 6 bases in between. CDR1 is SGHRS and CDR2 is YFSETQ in the germline V gene. This CDR3 spans 14 amino acids. The full variable domain, completed using reference TRBV5-1 and TRBJ1-5, is KAGVTQTPRYLIKTRGQQVTLSCSPISGHRSVSWYQQTPGQGLQFLFEYFSETQRNKGNFPGRFSGRQFSNSRSEMNVSTLELGDSALYLCASSLDAGNQPQHFGDGTRLSIL.

This clonotype showed up many times. The V gene is TRBV5-1, the J gene TRBJ2-7; 7 bases line up with TRBD1. CDR3 length: 14 residues. After removal of 1 base from V and 5 bases from J, the junction contained 6 bases not matched to a gene. In germline, CDR1 is SGHRS, CDR2 YFSETQ. DNA of the CDR3: TGCGCCAGCAGCTTGCACAGGGGAAGCGACGAGCAGTACTTC. This sequence encodes CASSLHRGSDEQYF.

This clonotype was counted at least ten times. The rearrangement uses TRBV29-1 and TRBJ1-2; no reliable D call. The CDR3 has 9 amino acids. The germline V and J ends were trimmed by 2 bases and 9 bases, with 4 bases remaining between them. Germline CDR1 and CDR2: SQVTM and ANQGSEA. CDR3 in amino acids: CSVENSYTF. The CDR3 bases are TGCAGCGTTGAAAACAGCTACACCTTC.

This clonotype was observed many times. V and J are TRBV7-9 and TRBJ2-1; D ambiguous. Germline V lookup: CDR1 SEHNR, CDR2 FQNEAQ (reference sequence). V was pared by 2 bases and J by 9 bases, with 20 bases between. The CDR3 runs to 16 residues. CDR3 residues: CASSLTVGSTGREQFF. The CDR3, as DNA: TGTGCCAGCAGCTTAACCGTGGGCTCGACCGGGCGTGAGCAGTTCTTC. Looking up the rest from reference TRBV7-9 and TRBJ2-1 gives the full variable domain: DTGVSQNPRHKITKRGQNVTFRCDPISEHNRLYWYRQTLGQGPEFLTYFQNEAQLEKSRLLSDRFSAERPKGSFSTLEIQRTEQGDSAMYLCASSLTVGSTGREQFFGPGTRLTVL.

This clonotype has at least ten counts. The chain combines TRBV18 with TRBJ1-2; 9 bases map to TRBD1. The CDR3 length is 13 residues. The germline CDR1 and CDR2 sequences are KGHSH and LQKENI. After removal of 3 bases from V and 11 bases from J, the junction contained 7 bases not matched to a gene. The CDR3 DNA reads as TGTGCCAGCTCACCTAGGACAGGGGAAAGATACACCTTC. This codes for CASSPRTGERYTF.

This clonotype has ten or more counts. The chain carries TRBV28 and TRBJ2-7; TRBD2 matches at 7 bases. V shed 3 bases, J shed 0 bases, and the junction held 11 bases outside the gene matches. Germline V gene data show CDR1 as MDHEN and CDR2 as SYDVKM. CDR3 length: 17 residues. CDR3 amino acids: CASSLASGAVGSYEQYF. The CDR3 bases are TGTGCCAGCAGTTTGGCTAGCGGAGCCGTAGGCTCCTACGAGCAGTACTTC. The variable domain in full, completed from reference TRBV28 and TRBJ2-7, reads DVKVTQSSRYLVKRTGEKVFLECVQDMDHENMFWYRQDPGLGLRLIYFSYDVKMKEKGDIPEGYSVSREKKERFSLILESASTNQTSMYLCASSLASGAVGSYEQYFGPGTRLTVT.

Concerning this clonotype itself: A read error is possible here, since a much larger clone lies one base away. V usage is TRBV12-3 or TRBV12-4 and J usage is TRBJ1-5, with D unclear. Trimming took 5 bases from V and 4 from J, leaving 15 bases between them. The CDR3 totals 15 residues. The CDR3 DNA is TGTGCCAGCAGTCCCTACCATGGGGTGAATCAGCCCCAGCATTTT. Protein: CASSPYHGVNQPQHF.

The CDR3 spells CASSGTSGKGTGELFF. DNA for the CDR3: TGTGCCAGCAGCGGGACTAGCGGGAAGGGCACCGGGGAGCTGTTTTTT. J is TRBJ2-2 and V is TRBV11-2; 13 bases map to TRBD2. The CDR3 sequence is 16 residues long. Germline CDR1 is SGHAT and CDR2 is FQNNGV. Trimming cost V 5 bases and J 4 bases; bases outside gene matches: 4. The whole variable domain, filled in from reference TRBV11-2 and TRBJ2-2, reads EAGVAQSPRYKIIEKRQSVAFWCNPISGHATLYWYQQILGQGPKLLIQFQNNGVVDDSQLPKDRFSAERLKGVDSTLKIQPAKLEDSAVYLCASSGTSGKGTGELFFGEGSRLTVL.

This clonotype was counted many times. The chain is built from TRBV5-1 and TRBJ1-6, with unresolved D. Germline-derived CDR1 and CDR2 are SGHRS and YFSETQ. Trimming left V 0 bases short and J 10 bases short, with 11 bases between. The CDR3 runs 14 residues. The CDR3 sequence: CASSLEGQGSPLHF. CDR3 DNA sequence: TGCGCCAGCAGCTTGGAGGGCCAAGGGTCACCCCTCCACTTT.

The table lists this clonotype with many counts. The J gene is TRBJ2-6, the V gene TRBV5-1; TRBD1 is a possible D gene (5 bases). The CDR3 is 18 residues long. V lost 3 bases, J lost 2 bases, and 18 bases lay in between. Per germline, CDR1 SGHRS and CDR2 YFSETQ. CDR3 sequence reads: CASSSPSKGKPGANVLTF. The DNA for the CDR3 is TGCGCCAGCAGCTCCCCCTCGAAGGGGAAACCTGGGGCCAACGTCCTGACTTTC.

This clonotype was seen a few times. The rearrangement links TRBV2 to TRBJ2-2; no clear D gene. The germline V gene has CDR1 SNHLY and CDR2 FYNNEI. The germline V and J ends were trimmed by 2 bases and 4 bases, with 14 bases remaining between them. This CDR3 region has 16 residues. The CDR3 is CASSEPTRISTGELFF. The CDR3 region has the DNA TGTGCCAGCAGTGAACCAACCCGCATTAGCACCGGGGAGCTGTTTTTT.

The rearrangement joins TRBV7-9 to TRBJ2-3; maybe TRBD2 (6 bases). CDR3 length: 16 residues. CDR1 is SEHNR, CDR2 FQNEAQ, per germline (reference sequence). The germline V and J ends were trimmed by 1 base and 1 base, with 12 bases remaining between them. This chain's CDR3 is CASSLVREPRTDTQYF. The DNA for the CDR3 is TGTGCCAGCAGCTTAGTCCGGGAGCCCCGCACAGATACGCAGTATTTT.

Many counts were recorded for this clonotype. The chain recombines TRBV11-2 with TRBJ2-2, with 7 positions matching TRBD2. The CDR3 covers 20 residues. Germline trimming cut 3 bases from V and 3 bases from J; bases unmatched to any gene: 19. Looked up from germline, CDR1 is SGHAT and CDR2 is FQNNGV. CDR3 DNA: TGTGCCAGCAGCTTTCCGAGGGGCGGGAGTACGCTCATCCACACCGGGGAGCTGTTTTTT. Translation: CASSFPRGGSTLIHTGELFF.

This clonotype appeared a few times. DNA for the CDR3: TGTGCCAGCAGCCAAGACCGAGATATAGCCAAAAACATTCAGTACTTC. As protein: CASSQDRDIAKNIQYF. This chain links TRBV4-2 with TRBJ2-4; D unclear. Trimming left V 0 bases short and J 0 bases short, with 9 bases between. The germline gives CDR1 LGHNA, CDR2 YNFKEQ. The CDR3 covers 16 residues.

This clonotype was counted ten times or more. V usage is TRBV29-1 and J usage is TRBJ1-6; D not certain. Germline-derived CDR1 and CDR2 are SQVTM and ANQGSEA. The V end was cut by 0 bases, the J end by 9 bases, with 18 bases between. This CDR3 comprises 16 residues. The CDR3 DNA reads TGCAGCGTTGAAGATAAGAGGGTCGGAGTGGGTTCACCCCTCCACTTT. Translated, it gives CSVEDKRVGVGSPLHF.

This clonotype was seen repeatedly, ten times or more. The genes are TRBV5-1 and TRBJ2-5; D gene ambiguous. Germline values: CDR1 SGHRS, CDR2 YFSETQ. This CDR3 contains 16 residues. Trimming left V 3 bases short and J 2 bases short, with 17 bases between. DNA of the CDR3: TGCGCCAGCAGCTCCCGTGACGAGGACGGACAAGAGACCCAGTACTTC. Translation: CASSSRDEDGQETQYF.

V and J are TRBV7-3 and TRBJ2-3, with 10 positions matching TRBD2. The CDR3 contains 16 residues. From germline, CDR1 is SGHTA and CDR2 FQGTGA. V lost 5 bases and J lost 6; bases outside the gene matches: 11. As DNA, the CDR3 is TGTGCCAGCAGCCTCGCCCCTAGCGGGGGTTTTGATACGCAGTATTTT. The encoded protein is CASSLAPSGGFDTQYF. The full variable domain, completed using reference TRBV7-3 and TRBJ2-3, is GAGVSQTPSNKVTEKGKYVELRCDPISGHTALYWYRQSLGQGPEFLIYFQGTGAADDSGLPNDRFFAVRPEGSVSTLKIQRTERGDSAVYLCASSLAPSGGFDTQYFGPGTRLTVL.

This clonotype was observed many times. This chain joins TRBV12-3 or TRBV12-4 and TRBJ1-2; no clear D. The CDR3 covers 15 residues. Trimming shortened V by 3 bases and J by 5 bases, and 16 bases separated the two germline ends. In DNA, the CDR3 is TGTGCCAGCAGTTTTTCCGGGAAATCGCCGTATGGCTACACCTTC. Translating it yields CASSFSGKSPYGYTF.

V usage is TRBV5-1 and J usage is TRBJ1-1, with TRBD1 matching 7 bases. Germline lookup yields CDR1 SGHRS and CDR2 YFSETQ. The CDR3 has 13 amino acids. The J segment lost 11 bases and the V segment lost 4 bases, leaving 11 bases of the junction unmatched. CDR3 amino acids: CASSPRQGMTAFF. CDR3 coding DNA: TGCGCCAGCAGCCCTCGACAGGGCATGACTGCTTTCTTT.

This clonotype showed up many times. This chain uses TRBV12-3 or TRBV12-4 with TRBJ2-3; no clear D gene. The CDR3 runs to 11 residues. V gave up 7 bases and J gave up 6 bases, with 8 bases separating them. CDR3 in amino acids: CASTHGDTQYF. For the CDR3, the DNA is TGTGCCAGCACCCACGGGGATACGCAGTATTTT.